This T cell receptor (beta chain) was recorded in a study of PD-L1 blockade in urothelial cancer. Time point: peripheral blood 6 weeks after treatment start. With V trimmed by 5 bases and J by 4 bases, 8 bases remained unmatched. Germline loops: CDR1 SGHTA, CDR2 FQGTGA. The CDR3 is 14 amino acids. Measured with immunoSEQ multiplex PCR; TCRdb has only the in-frame clones, and not every one. The table has roughly 110,000 clones, approximately 90% seen once; the top ten hold 3% to 4.5%. The receptor was isolated from a man aged 55 to 70 with urothelial cancer. The sample in question was PBMCs, obtained around atezolizumab (anti-PD-L1) treatment. The chain is built from TRBV7-3 and TRBJ2-7; 7 bases map to TRBD2. In DNA, the CDR3 is TGTGCCAGCAGCACAGGCGGGGGTGTGTACGAGCAGTACTTC. This translates into CASSTGGGVYEQYF.